These 17 T cell receptor beta chains were sequenced from one sample in a study of OX40 agonist ivuxolimab in advanced cancers. The repertoire was sequenced with immunoSEQ multiplex PCR; TCRdb's copy has only in-frame clones and lacks some. The data contain 65,000 to 75,000 clones, around 90% of them singletons. The sample was CD4+ or CD8+ T cells sorted from blood, taken in a trial of the OX40 agonist ivuxolimab. All receptors come from an adult with an advanced solid tumor such as melanoma, head and neck, liver or kidney cancer.

V usage is TRBV15 and J usage is TRBJ1-6; 7 positions match TRBD1. The CDR3 is 17 residues long. After removal of 2 bases from V and 2 bases from J, the junction contained 6 bases not matched to a gene. Germline V gene lookup returns CDR1 LNHNV and CDR2 YYDKDF (reference sequence). The CDR3 is CATSRNRGGTYNSPLHF. The CDR3 DNA reads as TGTGCCACCAGCAGAAACAGGGGAGGCACCTATAATTCACCCCTCCACTTT. The full variable domain, its missing parts supplied by reference TRBV15 and TRBJ1-6, is DAMVIQNPRYQVTQFGKPVTLSCSQTLNHNVMYWYQQKSSQAPKLLFHYYDKDFNNEADTPDNFQSRRPNTSFCFLDIRSPGLGDTAMYLCATSRNRGGTYNSPLHFGNGTRLTVT.

This sequence joins TRBV29-1 and TRBJ1-4; no clear D. Germline assignment: CDR1 SQVTM and CDR2 ANQGSEA. This CDR3 is 12 amino acids long. The ends were cut back, 6 bases at V and 5 bases at J, with 10 bases in the middle. CDR3 in amino acids: CSVRPRNEKLFF. DNA for the CDR3: TGCAGCGTCCGCCCCAGAAATGAAAAACTGTTTTTT.

The chain combines TRBV28 with TRBJ1-5; possibly TRBD1 for D (5 bases). Deletions cut 3 bases from V and 1 base from J, with 16 bases between. The CDR3 totals 17 residues. Germline loops: CDR1 MDHEN, CDR2 SYDVKM. Here the CDR3 DNA reads TGTGCCAGCAGTTTGGTCGGATCGGGGGGGAGCAATCAGCCCCAGCATTTT. Translated, it gives CASSLVGSGGSNQPQHF.

J is TRBJ2-7 and V is TRBV19, with D perhaps TRBD1 (5 bases). This CDR3 comprises 14 residues. Germline V gene sequence: CDR1 LNHDA, CDR2 SQIVND (reference sequence). V was shortened by 6 bases and J by 2 bases, with 14 bases between the two germline ends. DNA for the CDR3: TGTGCCAGTAGCCTGCGGCAGGGTGCCTACGAGCAGTACTTC. Amino acid sequence: CASSLRQGAYEQYF.

This chain joins TRBV11-3 and TRBJ2-7; 8 bases fit TRBD2. In germline, CDR1 is SGHNT, CDR2 YENEEA. The ends lost 6 bases at V and 3 bases at J; junction bases unmatched: 4. This CDR3 contains 13 residues. CDR3 protein: CASSRGGNYEQYF. CDR3 DNA sequence: TGTGCCAGCAGTCGGGGGGGGAACTACGAGCAGTACTTC. Full variable domain (rest looked up from reference TRBV11-3 and TRBJ2-7): EAGVVQSPRYKIIEKKQPVAFWCNPISGHNTLYWYLQNLGQGPELLIRYENEEAVDDSQLPKDRFSAERLKGVDSTLKIQPAELGDSAVYLCASSRGGNYEQYFGPGTRLTVT.

This chain connects TRBV9 to TRBJ2-6, with D uncertain. The CDR3 runs to 15 residues. Deletions cut 0 bases from V and 2 bases from J, with 6 bases between. Germline CDR1 and CDR2: SGDLS and YYNGEE. CDR3 residues: CASSVVRAGANVLTF. The CDR3 region has the DNA TGTGCCAGCAGCGTAGTAAGGGCTGGGGCCAACGTCCTGACTTTC.

The V and J genes are TRBV10-3 and TRBJ1-5, with D maybe TRBD1 (5 bases). V was clipped by 0 bases and J by 5 bases, with 14 bases between them. From germline, CDR1 is ENHRY and CDR2 SYGVKD. The CDR3 runs to 16 residues. The CDR3 reads CAISESRDVGDQPQHF. For the CDR3, the DNA is TGTGCCATCAGTGAGTCGAGGGACGTTGGGGATCAGCCCCAGCATTTT.

The rearrangement uses TRBV10-1 and TRBJ2-5; D is possibly TRBD2 (6 bases). The CDR3 covers 15 residues. CDR1 is WNHNN, CDR2 SYGVQD, per germline (reference sequence). Deletions cut 5 bases from V and 1 base from J, with 14 bases between. The CDR3: CASSRGTSSQETQYF. The CDR3 DNA is TGCGCCAGCAGTCGGGGGACCAGCTCCCAAGAGACCCAGTACTTC.

The V gene is TRBV7-9, the J gene TRBJ2-7, with D hard to call. Germline V lookup: CDR1 SEHNR, CDR2 FQNEAQ (reference sequence). The length of the CDR3 is 14 residues. The V gene lost 0 bases and the J gene lost 2 bases, with 8 bases spanning the gap. This CDR3 is CASSLATDPYEQYF. CDR3 in DNA: TGTGCCAGCAGCTTAGCGACGGATCCCTACGAGCAGTACTTC.

The gene calls are TRBV10-3 and TRBJ1-2, with 11 bases identical to TRBD1. Germline trimming cut 5 bases from V and 2 bases from J; bases unmatched to any gene: 4. The CDR3 is 15 residues long. The germline V gene encodes CDR1 ENHRY and CDR2 SYGVKD. The CDR3 DNA reads as TGTGCCATCAGTACCGGGACAGGGGGGAACTATGGCTACACCTTC. Protein sequence: CAISTGTGGNYGYTF.

This chain joins TRBV10-3 and TRBJ1-4; no reliable D call. CDR3 length: 14 residues. V was cut by 0 bases and J by 5 bases, with 7 bases left in between. Germline CDR1 and CDR2: ENHRY and SYGVKD. In nucleotides, the CDR3 is TGTGCCATCAGTGAGTCGGGGAGCAATGAAAAACTGTTTTTT. This sequence encodes CAISESGSNEKLFF.

The chain recombines TRBV5-8 with TRBJ1-4, with D possibly being TRBD1 (5 bases). This CDR3 spans 15 amino acids. CDR1 SGHTS and CDR2 YDEGEE come from the germline V gene. V lost 5 bases, J lost 0 bases, and 11 bases lay in between. The CDR3 loop is CASSQTGATNEKLFF. The CDR3 nucleotides are TGTGCCAGCAGTCAAACAGGTGCAACTAATGAAAAACTGTTTTTT.

The chain has TRBV19 and TRBJ2-3; D may correspond to TRBD1 or TRBD2 (5 bases each). This CDR3 spans 16 amino acids. Trimming pared 6 bases from V and 2 bases from J, leaving 18 bases between. Germline V gene sequence: CDR1 LNHDA, CDR2 SQIVND (reference sequence). CDR3 DNA: TGTGCCAGTAGCCCCGGGGCGCGTCCACACACAGATACGCAGTATTTT. Translating gives CASSPGARPHTDTQYF.

The chain has TRBV19 and TRBJ2-7, with a tentative D call TRBD2 (6 bases). V was pared by 5 bases and J by 7 bases, with 18 bases between. The CDR3 contains 14 residues. Per the germline V gene, CDR1 is LNHDA and CDR2 is SQIVND (reference sequence). Written as DNA, the CDR3 is TGTGCCAGTAGTTCAGCGGGTGGGACTGGTGAGCAGTACTTC. This sequence encodes CASSSAGGTGEQYF.

A word on this clone: The same CDR3 is also encoded by other DNA sequences in this sample. The V and J genes are TRBV30 and TRBJ1-5; 7 positions match TRBD1. V lost 0 bases and J lost 2; bases outside the gene matches: 4. The length of the CDR3 is 15 residues. Germline CDR1 is GTSNPN and CDR2 is SVGIG (reference sequence). CDR3 region: CAWSVGGGGNQPQHF. CDR3 nucleotide sequence: TGTGCCTGGAGTGTCGGAGGGGGCGGCAATCAGCCCCAGCATTTT.

The J gene is TRBJ1-4, the V gene TRBV7-2, with no clear D. The CDR3 has 15 amino acids. Germline V CDR1 and CDR2: SGHTA, FQGNSA. V lost 5 bases to trimming and J lost 2 bases, with 12 bases between them. This CDR3 reads CASSQRPKTNEKLFF. As DNA, the CDR3 is TGTGCCAGCAGCCAACGTCCGAAGACTAATGAAAAACTGTTTTTT. The whole variable domain, filled in from reference TRBV7-2 and TRBJ1-4, reads GAGVSQSPSNKVTEKGKDVELRCDPISGHTALYWYRQSLGQGLEFLIYFQGNSAPDKSGLPSDRFSAERTGGSVSTLTIQRTQQEDSAVYLCASSQRPKTNEKLFFGSGTQLSVL.

The gene calls are TRBV30 and TRBJ1-2; unclear D gene. CDR3 length: 12 residues. V shed 4 bases and J shed 0 bases, with 6 bases lying between them. The germline V gene encodes CDR1 GTSNPN and CDR2 SVGIG (reference sequence). The CDR3 reads CAWNPANYGYTF. In nucleotides, the CDR3 is TGTGCCTGGAACCCAGCTAACTATGGCTACACCTTC.